The rows below give T cell receptor beta chains drawn from one sample of a study of shared clonotypes between healthy human individuals. Some clones are missing from TCRdb's copy, which holds only in-frame ones; the method was immunoSEQ multiplex PCR. The sample records 2 million to 2.5 million clones, under 95% being singletons. Sequences were obtained from naive CD4+ T cells from PBMCs. Every receptor here comes from a man aged 18-30 years in good health. Some clones in this sample may be carry-over from other donors' samples. Each CDR3 is given with its conserved first and last residue. The D gene is left open where the match is weak. For some rows the clone size is stated as once, few or many, or as a class when expanded; others skip it.

V	D	J	size	DNA	CDR3
TRBV7-3	.	TRBJ1-1	.	TGTGCCAGCAGCTTAGGTCTTGGGTCTGAAGCTTTCTTT	CASSLGLGSEAFF
TRBV7-9	.	TRBJ2-1	.	TGTGCCAGCAGCTTAGCCCAGGGCAGTGAGCAGTTCTTC	CASSLAQGSEQFF
TRBV5-5	.	TRBJ2-7	.	TGTGCCAGCAGCCAGTGGTACCGGGTGTCCTACGAGCAGTACTTC	CASSQWYRVSYEQYF
TRBV5-1	.	TRBJ2-7	.	TGCGCCAGCACCTTCGTCGGAGTATCCTACGAGCAGTACTTC	CASTFVGVSYEQYF
TRBV15	TRBD1	TRBJ1-2	.	TGTGCCACCAGCAGAGATCCAGGGGGGCAGACAGGCTACACCTTC	CATSRDPGGQTGYTF
TRBV29-1	TRBD2	TRBJ2-5	.	TGCAGCGGGGGACTAGCGACGCAAGAGACCCAGTACTTC	CSGGLATQETQYF
TRBV7-9	TRBD1	TRBJ2-7	.	TGTGCCAGCAGCTCCGACAGGGTATCGTACGAGCAGTACTTC	CASSSDRVSYEQYF
TRBV28	.	TRBJ2-7	.	TGTGCCAGCAGTTACATTTTAAGGGACTACGAGCAGTACTTC	CASSYILRDYEQYF
TRBV9	.	TRBJ2-1	.	TGTGCCAGCAGCGTAGATGGGCGGCGGGGGCTCCCCAATGAGCAGTTCTTC	CASSVDGRRGLPNEQFF
TRBV9	TRBD1	TRBJ2-1	once	TGTGCCAGCAGCGTAGACAGGGGGAGTTACAATGAGCAGTTCTTC	CASSVDRGSYNEQFF
TRBV5-1	TRBD2	TRBJ2-1	.	TGCGCCAGCAGCTTGGGGTATCCGGGACTAGCGGGAGACTACAATGAGCAGTTCTTC	CASSLGYPGLAGDYNEQFF
TRBV28	.	TRBJ1-1	.	TGTGCCAGCAGCGAGACAGGCCCTGTGGGCACTGAAGCTTTCTTT	CASSETGPVGTEAFF
TRBV7-9	.	TRBJ1-1	.	TGTGCCAGCAGCTTAGGGACGTCGGAAGCTTTCTTT	CASSLGTSEAFF
TRBV15	.	TRBJ1-1	.	TGTGCCACCAGCAGAGGGCAGGGCAGGAACACTGAAGCTTTCTTT	CATSRGQGRNTEAFF
TRBV5-6	.	TRBJ2-7	.	TGTGCCAGCAGCTTTTTCGCAGAAACCTACGAGCAGTACTTC	CASSFFAETYEQYF
TRBV5-4	.	TRBJ2-1	few	TGTGCCAGCGCCATAGAAGGACGGGAAAGGAATGAGCAGTTCTTC	CASAIEGRERNEQFF
TRBV28	TRBD1	TRBJ2-7	once	TGTGCCAGTAGTTTATGGACAGGGGCGTCCGAGCAGTACTTC	CASSLWTGASEQYF
TRBV11-2	.	TRBJ1-6	.	TGTGCCAGCAGCTCCGGGCTGACTCCCCACTTT	CASSSGLTPHF
TRBV7-8	TRBD1	TRBJ2-7	.	TGTGCCAGCAGCTTGCCCGGGACAGGGGGTGGAGGAGGCTACGAGCAGTACTTC	CASSLPGTGGGGGYEQYF
TRBV2	.	TRBJ2-7	.	TGTGCCAGCAGCGCTACGACATGGTCCGAGCAGTACTTC	CASSATTWSEQYF
TRBV2	.	TRBJ1-4	few	TGTGCCAGCAGTGACGGGGAAAAACTGTTTTTT	CASSDGEKLFF
TRBV5-1	TRBD1	TRBJ2-2	.	TGCGCCAGCAGCTTGCGCGGCGAGACAGGGGACACCGGGGAGCTGTTTTTT	CASSLRGETGDTGELFF
TRBV25-1	.	TRBJ1-5	.	TGTGCCAGCAGTGAAGGGGGGCCCCAGCATTTT	CASSEGGPQHF
TRBV5-1	.	TRBJ2-5	.	TGCGCCAGCAGCCCCTCGACCGGGACCGCCGGAGAGACCCAGTACTTC	CASSPSTGTAGETQYF
TRBV19	.	TRBJ1-2	.	TGTGCCAGTAGTATAAGTCAGGGGACCTATGGCTACACCTTC	CASSISQGTYGYTF
TRBV6-5	.	TRBJ2-3	.	TGTGCCAGCAGGCCAGGACCCCAAGAGACAGATACGCAGTATTTT	CASRPGPQETDTQYF
TRBV6-1	.	TRBJ2-6	.	TGTGCCAGCAGTGCCGGGGTCTCTGGGGCCAACGTCCTGACTTTC	CASSAGVSGANVLTF
TRBV6-1	.	TRBJ2-5	.	TGTGCCAGCAGCCGGGACCGCGAAGAGACCCAGTACTTC	CASSRDREETQYF
TRBV6-5	TRBD2	TRBJ2-1	.	TGTGCCAGCAGGGGCTGGTGGGGGGGGAATGAGCAGTTCTTC	CASRGWWGGNEQFF
TRBV7-3	TRBD2	TRBJ2-7	.	TGTGCCAGCAGCCTGCGGGGTAGCGGGAGATACGAGCAGTACTTC	CASSLRGSGRYEQYF
TRBV5-6	TRBD2	TRBJ2-5	.	TGTGCCAGCAGCTTGGTAATAGCGGGAGGAGAGACCCAGTACTTC	CASSLVIAGGETQYF
TRBV19	TRBD1	TRBJ1-5	.	TGTGCCAGTAGGCGCGCGACAGGGGCTAACAATCAGCCCCAGCATTTT	CASRRATGANNQPQHF
TRBV2	TRBD1	TRBJ2-7	few	TGTGCCAGCAGTGAGGACAGGGACCACGAGCAGTACTTC	CASSEDRDHEQYF
TRBV29-1	.	TRBJ1-4	.	TGCAGCGCGTTCAGCGGGGGAACTAATGAAAAACTGTTTTTT	CSAFSGGTNEKLFF
TRBV5-4	TRBD2	TRBJ2-5	once	TGTGCCAGCAGCTTGGGTCGGGGGTCAGCGGGAGTAGAGACCCAGTACTTC	CASSLGRGSAGVETQYF
TRBV10-3	.	TRBJ1-4	.	TGTGCCATCAGTGAGTCAGGGGATAAGAGTGAAAAACTGTTTTTT	CAISESGDKSEKLFF
TRBV30	.	TRBJ1-3	.	TGTGCCTGGACGTGGACTTACTCTGGAAACACCATATATTTT	CAWTWTYSGNTIYF